Each of the 20 T cell receptor beta chains below was sequenced from the same sample in a study of T-cell reconstitution after alpha-beta-depleted transplantation in children. Unique molecular identifiers tagged the TCRbeta library. Each CDR3 protein gets one entry after TCRdb re-called the PCR reads with MiXCR. In the table there are approximately 200,000 distinct CDR3 sequences, more than 12% of which are singletons. The sequencing here drew on PBMCs from the stem cell graft donor, taken from the stem cell graft. Every receptor here comes from a human donor who donated a stem cell graft to a child with acute lymphoblastic leukemia.

This clonotype came up many times. The V call is TRBV7-8, the J call TRBJ1-6; D is perhaps TRBD1 (6 bases). V was clipped by 1 base and J by 10 bases, with 14 bases between them. The V gene's germline CDR1 is SGHVS and CDR2 FQNEAQ. This CDR3 has 15 residues. CDR3: CASSLDYRADSPLHF. As DNA, the CDR3 is TGTGCCAGCAGCTTAGATTACAGGGCGGACTCACCCCTCCACTTT.

This clonotype was counted ten times or more. This chain uses TRBV6-4 with TRBJ1-1; 12 positions agree with TRBD1. Germline V gene sequence: CDR1 MRHNA, CDR2 SNTAGT. Germline trimming cut 2 bases from V and 3 bases from J; bases unmatched to any gene: 1. This CDR3 is 15 amino acids long. This chain's CDR3 is CASSDGTGGDTEAFF. For the CDR3, the DNA is TGTGCCAGCAGTGACGGGACAGGGGGCGACACTGAAGCTTTCTTT.

The table lists this clonotype with many counts. This chain connects TRBV29-1 to TRBJ2-3, with TRBD2 identical over 7 bases. The junction had 9 bases not matched to a gene; V was cut back by 4 bases and J by 2 bases. The CDR3 is 15 residues long. Per the germline V gene, CDR1 is SQVTM and CDR2 is ANQGSEA. The CDR3: CSVARLAVNTDTQYF. Written as DNA, the CDR3 is TGCAGCGTTGCTCGACTAGCAGTAAACACAGATACGCAGTATTTT.

This clonotype appeared many times. The chain uses TRBV29-1 and TRBJ1-1; D is perhaps TRBD1 (5 bases). This CDR3 has 13 amino acids. Trimming left V 1 base short and J 2 bases short, with 8 bases between. The germline gives CDR1 SQVTM, CDR2 ANQGSEA. This CDR3 reads CSVEVTANTEAFF. The CDR3 bases are TGCAGCGTTGAAGTGACAGCAAACACTGAAGCTTTCTTT.

This clonotype appeared a few times. The CDR3 DNA is TGCAGTGCTAGAGATCTGGTACATCAGCCCCAGCATTTT. It is translated as CSARDLVHQPQHF. This chain links TRBV20-1 with TRBJ1-5; D is uncertain. V gave up 0 bases and J gave up 5 bases, with 8 bases separating them. Germline V CDR1 and CDR2: DFQATT, SNEGSKA (reference sequence). The CDR3 is made up of 13 amino acids.

At least ten counts were recorded for this clonotype. This chain uses TRBV29-1 with TRBJ1-2, with 11 bases identical to TRBD1. Germline loops: CDR1 SQVTM, CDR2 ANQGSEA. The CDR3 totals 13 residues. The V and J ends lost 6 bases and 4 bases, in that order; junction bases with no gene match: 4. CDR3 DNA sequence: TGCAGCGTGGGGACAGGGGGTTCCTATGGCTACACCTTC. Translating gives CSVGTGGSYGYTF.

This chain uses TRBV11-1 with TRBJ2-7, with 9 bases lining up with TRBD2. J was trimmed by 5 bases and V by 5 bases; bases with no gene match: 13. CDR3 length: 16 amino acids. Looked up from germline, CDR1 is SGHAT and CDR2 is FQDESV (reference sequence). DNA for the CDR3: TGTGCCAGCAGCCGGACAGGTAGCGGGAGAGTGAACGAGCAGTACTTC. Translating gives CASSRTGSGRVNEQYF.

This clonotype showed up many times. This chain uses TRBV29-1 with TRBJ1-2; maybe TRBD1 (5 bases). The CDR3 loop spans 17 amino acids. V was trimmed by 0 bases and J by 4 bases, leaving 21 bases between them. Germline CDR1 reads SQVTM; CDR2 reads ANQGSEA. The CDR3 sequence is CSVEDRQLGVRSYGYTF. CDR3 in DNA: TGCAGCGTTGAAGATCGACAGTTGGGAGTACGGAGCTATGGCTACACCTTC.

This clonotype was observed a few times. The chain carries TRBV12-3 or TRBV12-4 and TRBJ1-2; D unclear. V lost 6 bases and J 7 bases, leaving 12 bases between the germline ends. This CDR3 contains 12 residues. Written as DNA, the CDR3 is TGTGCCAGCAGCCGAGAGAGGCGTGGCTACACCTTC. Protein: CASSRERRGYTF.

This clonotype was observed many times. V and J are TRBV20-1 and TRBJ2-3, with D maybe TRBD2 (6 bases). CDR1 DFQATT and CDR2 SNEGSKA come from the germline V gene (reference sequence). CDR3 length: 15 amino acids. Between the trimmed V and J ends, which lost 1 base and 4 bases, there was a span of 15 bases. The CDR3 is CSARARFQRADTQYF. In DNA form, the CDR3 reads TGCAGTGCTAGAGCCCGATTCCAGCGGGCAGATACGCAGTATTTT.

This clonotype was seen ten or more times. V is TRBV7-2 and J is TRBJ2-3, with 11 bases aligning to TRBD2. The CDR3 extends over 15 amino acids. The junction had 9 bases not matched to a gene; V was cut back by 5 bases and J by 8 bases. Looked up from germline, CDR1 is SGHTA and CDR2 is FQGNSA. The CDR3: CASSIGLAGGGTQYF. In nucleotides, the CDR3 is TGTGCCAGCAGCATCGGACTAGCGGGCGGGGGTACGCAGTATTTT. Variable domain in full (rest from reference TRBV7-2 and TRBJ2-3): GAGVSQSPSNKVTEKGKDVELRCDPISGHTALYWYRQSLGQGLEFLIYFQGNSAPDKSGLPSDRFSAERTGGSVSTLTIQRTQQEDSAVYLCASSIGLAGGGTQYFGPGTRLTVL.

This clonotype showed up just a few times. DNA for the CDR3: TGCGCCAGCAGCCAGGCCCTGGGACTAGCAGATATAGCCAAAAACATTCAGTACTTC. Residues: CASSQALGLADIAKNIQYF. The chain has TRBV4-1 and TRBJ2-4; TRBD2 aligns across 9 bases. The CDR3 loop spans 19 amino acids. Trimming took 3 bases from V and 0 from J; bases not matched to a gene: 12. The V gene's germline CDR1 is MGHRA and CDR2 YSYEKL.

This clonotype was seen repeatedly, ten times or more. The J gene is TRBJ2-3, the V gene TRBV12-3 or TRBV12-4; D remains ambiguous. This CDR3 has 17 residues. V lost 3 bases and J lost 5, with 21 bases in between. CDR3 in amino acids: CASSFSFFGPKRDTQYF. The CDR3, as DNA: TGTGCCAGCAGTTTCTCTTTTTTCGGACCGAAGCGAGATACGCAGTATTTT.

In its sample, this clonotype was seen many times. The genes are TRBV20-1 and TRBJ2-7; TRBD2 matches 7 bases. The CDR3 loop spans 15 amino acids. Germline trimming cut 3 bases from V and 10 bases from J; bases unmatched to any gene: 18. Germline loops: CDR1 DFQATT, CDR2 SNEGSKA (reference sequence). The CDR3 region has the DNA TGCAGTGCTAGGCCTTGGGGGAAGGGAGGGACCCCTCAGTACTTC. As protein: CSARPWGKGGTPQYF.

The V gene is TRBV10-3, the J gene TRBJ2-3; possible D gene TRBD2, 7 bases. The germline V gene has CDR1 ENHRY and CDR2 SYGVKD. V lost 11 bases and J 2 bases, leaving 17 bases between the germline ends. This CDR3 comprises 14 residues. CDR3 bases: TGTGCCGCGGGGGCGAGTTCTCTCACAGATACGCAGTATTTT. This codes for CAAGASSLTDTQYF.

In this sample, this clonotype turned up many times. The chain joins TRBV5-1 to TRBJ2-1; the D call may be TRBD1 or TRBD2 (6 bases each). V was cut by 7 bases and J by 9 bases, with 23 bases left in between. This CDR3 spans 15 amino acids. The V gene's germline CDR1 is SGHRS and CDR2 YFSETQ. The CDR3 DNA reads TGCGCCAGCTGTTGGGGGGCTCCGGTTAGGGGTGAGCAGTTCTTC. Its translation is CASCWGAPVRGEQFF.

This clonotype was detected many times. CDR3 region: CASRPGGNSNQPQHF. The CDR3 nucleotides read TGTGCCAGCAGGCCAGGGGGGAATAGCAATCAGCCCCAGCATTTT. The chain is built from TRBV12-3 or TRBV12-4 and TRBJ1-5; 7 nucleotides agree with TRBD1. The CDR3 is 15 amino acids. V was pared by 6 bases and J by 0 bases, with 5 bases of the junction left unmatched.

In its sample, this clonotype was seen many times. The chain recombines TRBV5-1 with TRBJ1-1; 11 bases agree with TRBD1. The ends lost 4 bases at V and 4 bases at J; junction bases unmatched: 9. Looked up from germline, CDR1 is SGHRS and CDR2 is YFSETQ. This CDR3 has 16 residues. CDR3 amino acids: CASSPEGQGAGTEAFF. The CDR3 DNA is TGCGCCAGCAGCCCGGAAGGACAGGGGGCAGGCACTGAAGCTTTCTTT. Full variable domain (outside the CDR3, taken from reference TRBV5-1 and TRBJ1-1): KAGVTQTPRYLIKTRGQQVTLSCSPISGHRSVSWYQQTPGQGLQFLFEYFSETQRNKGNFPGRFSGRQFSNSRSEMNVSTLELGDSALYLCASSPEGQGAGTEAFFGQGTRLTVV.

This clonotype turned up a few times. J is TRBJ2-1 and V is TRBV29-1, with a weak D call TRBD2 (12 bases). Germline assignment: CDR1 SQVTM and CDR2 ANQGSEA. The V end lost 6 bases, the J end lost 8 bases, and 32 bases lay between the germline ends. This CDR3 comprises 18 residues. The CDR3 reads CSVGQGARRLAGVDEQFF. The CDR3, as DNA: TGCAGCGTCGGACAGGGGGCGCGTAGACTAGCGGGAGTAGATGAGCAGTTCTTC.

This clonotype occurred many times. This rearrangement joins TRBV10-3 to TRBJ1-5; 8 bases line up with TRBD1. Germline V gene data show CDR1 as ENHRY and CDR2 as SYGVKD. V shed 2 bases, J shed 5 bases, and the junction held 2 bases outside the gene matches. The CDR3 is made up of 14 amino acids. The CDR3 DNA reads as TGTGCCATCAGTGAGGTGACAGGGGATCAGCCCCAGCATTTT. This encodes CAISEVTGDQPQHF.